A selection of T cell receptor beta chains follows, all from one sample in a study of shared clonotypes between healthy human individuals. Here immunoSEQ multiplex PCR was the method, and the copy in TCRdb shows in-frame clones only, minus some. The sample includes just over 2,000,000 clones, 90% to 95% seen only once; the top ten take 0.13%. Sequenced input: naive CD4+ T cells sorted from blood. These TCRs come from a man between 18 and 35 years old in good health. Both conserved end residues are part of each CDR3. A D gene is named only where the DNA matches it firmly. Some rows mark clone size as missing; the rest say once, few, many or name a class of expanded clone.

>TRBD1|once|TRBV6-1|TRBJ2-7
CATWDRGYEQYF
TGTGCCACGTGGGACAGGGGTTACGAGCAGTACTTC
>TRBD2|NA|TRBV7-9|TRBJ2-5
CASSLVAGSQETQYF
TGTGCCAGCAGCTTAGTAGCGGGTTCACAAGAGACCCAGTACTTC
>TRBD2|once|TRBV5-1|TRBJ2-5
CASSLVPAGQETQYF
TGCGCCAGCAGCTTGGTCCCAGCGGGACAAGAGACCCAGTACTTC
>NA|NA|TRBV4-1|TRBJ2-5
CASSQVGLTQETQYF
TGCGCCAGCAGCCAAGTGGGCCTAACCCAAGAGACCCAGTACTTC
>TRBD1|NA|TRBV27|TRBJ1-6
CASSLGTGGSRNSPLHF
TGTGCCAGCAGCCTTGGGACAGGGGGCTCTAGGAATTCACCCCTCCACTTT
>NA|NA|TRBV4-3|TRBJ1-4
CASSLYIKLGNSNEKLFF
TGCGCCAGCAGCCTATACATTAAACTCGGGAACTCTAATGAAAAACTGTTTTTT
>NA|NA|TRBV4-1|TRBJ2-2
CASRDVTGNTGELFF
TGCGCCAGCAGAGACGTGACAGGGAACACCGGGGAGCTGTTTTTT
>TRBD1|NA|TRBV2|TRBJ2-5
CASSPGQLLPETQYF
TGTGCCAGCAGCCCGGGACAGCTCCTTCCCGAGACCCAGTACTTC
>NA|NA|TRBV7-9|TRBJ2-2
CASSSALASANTGELFF
TGTGCCAGCAGTTCGGCGTTGGCTTCCGCGAACACCGGGGAGCTGTTTTTT
>TRBD1|NA|TRBV7-6|TRBJ1-5
CASSHKGQGRLSNQPQHF
TGTGCCAGCAGCCACAAGGGACAGGGAAGGTTGAGCAATCAGCCCCAGCATTTT
>TRBD1|NA|TRBV29-1|TRBJ2-2
CSVLWGQGDTGELFF
TGCAGCGTCCTTTGGGGACAGGGAGACACCGGGGAGCTGTTTTTT
>NA|NA|TRBV15|TRBJ2-7
CATSTGNEQYF
TGTGCCACCAGCACCGGAAACGAGCAGTACTTC
>NA|NA|TRBV5-1|TRBJ2-3
CATRAGPDRDTQYF
TGCGCCACGAGGGCGGGGCCCGACAGGGATACGCAGTATTTT
>NA|NA|TRBV6-5|TRBJ1-6
CASSPTGYPYSPLHF
TGTGCCAGCAGCCCTACAGGGTATCCTTATTCACCCCTCCACTTT
>NA|NA|TRBV18|TRBJ1-1
CASSPSHNLNTEAFF
TGTGCCAGCTCACCGAGTCACAACCTGAACACTGAAGCTTTCTTT
>NA|NA|TRBV7-6|TRBJ2-1
CASSLEVAGYNEQFF
TGTGCCAGCAGCTTAGAGGTAGCAGGGTACAATGAGCAGTTCTTC
>TRBD2|NA|TRBV6-6|TRBJ2-5
CASSQQGLAVTQYF
TGTGCCAGCAGCCAGCAGGGACTAGCAGTGACCCAGTACTTC